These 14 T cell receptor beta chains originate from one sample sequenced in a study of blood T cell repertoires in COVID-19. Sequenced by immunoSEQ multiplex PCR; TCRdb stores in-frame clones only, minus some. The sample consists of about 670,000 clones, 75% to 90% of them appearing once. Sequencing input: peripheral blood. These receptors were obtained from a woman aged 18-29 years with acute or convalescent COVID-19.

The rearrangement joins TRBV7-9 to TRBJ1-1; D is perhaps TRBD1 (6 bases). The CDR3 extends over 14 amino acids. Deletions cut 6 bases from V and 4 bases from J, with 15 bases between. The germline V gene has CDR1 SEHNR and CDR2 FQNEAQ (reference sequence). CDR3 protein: CASRSDRLGTEAFF. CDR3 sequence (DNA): TGTGCCAGCAGATCAGACAGGCTTGGCACTGAAGCTTTCTTT.

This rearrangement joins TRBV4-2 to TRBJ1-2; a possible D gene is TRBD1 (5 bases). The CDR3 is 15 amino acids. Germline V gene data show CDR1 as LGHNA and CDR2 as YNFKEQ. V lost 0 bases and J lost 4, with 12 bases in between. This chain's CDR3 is CASSQEFPGFYGYTF. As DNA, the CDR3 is TGTGCCAGCAGCCAAGAATTCCCAGGGTTCTATGGCTACACCTTC.

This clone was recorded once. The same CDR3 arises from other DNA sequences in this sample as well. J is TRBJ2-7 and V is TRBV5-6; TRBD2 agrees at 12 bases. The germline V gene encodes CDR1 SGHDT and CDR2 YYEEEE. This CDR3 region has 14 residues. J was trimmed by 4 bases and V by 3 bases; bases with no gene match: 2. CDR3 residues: CASSWTSGAYEQYF. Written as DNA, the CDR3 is TGTGCCAGCAGCTGGACTAGCGGGGCATACGAGCAGTACTTC. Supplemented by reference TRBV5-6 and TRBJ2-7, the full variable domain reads DAGVTQSPTHLIKTRGQQVTLRCSPKSGHDTVSWYQQALGQGPQFIFQYYEEEERQRGNFPDRFSGHQFPNYSSELNVNALLLGDSALYLCASSWTSGAYEQYFGPGTRLTVT.

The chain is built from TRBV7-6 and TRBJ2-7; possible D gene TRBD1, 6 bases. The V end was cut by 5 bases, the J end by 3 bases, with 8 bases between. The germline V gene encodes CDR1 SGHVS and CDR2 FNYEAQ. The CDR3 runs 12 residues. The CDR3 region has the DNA TGTGCCAGCAGCGGCAGGGGCTACGAGCAGTACTTC. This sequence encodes CASSGRGYEQYF.

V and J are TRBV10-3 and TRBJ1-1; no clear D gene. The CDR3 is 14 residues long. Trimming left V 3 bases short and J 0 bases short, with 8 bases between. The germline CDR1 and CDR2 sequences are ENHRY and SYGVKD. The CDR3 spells CAISELELNTEAFF. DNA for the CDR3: TGTGCCATCAGTGAACTCGAATTGAACACTGAAGCTTTCTTT.

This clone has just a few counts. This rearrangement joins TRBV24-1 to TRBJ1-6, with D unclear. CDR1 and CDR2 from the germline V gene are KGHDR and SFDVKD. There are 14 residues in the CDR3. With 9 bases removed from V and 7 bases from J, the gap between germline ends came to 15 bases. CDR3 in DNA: TGTGCCACCGGCCGGCGACGGGAGAATTCACCCCTCCACTTT. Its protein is CATGRRRENSPLHF.

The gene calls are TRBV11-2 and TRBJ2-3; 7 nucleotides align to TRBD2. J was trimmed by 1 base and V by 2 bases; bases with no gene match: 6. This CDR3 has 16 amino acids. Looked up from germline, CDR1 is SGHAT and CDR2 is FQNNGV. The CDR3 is CASSLRVAGGTDTQYF. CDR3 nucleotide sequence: TGTGCCAGCAGCTTACGGGTTGCGGGGGGCACAGATACGCAGTATTTT.

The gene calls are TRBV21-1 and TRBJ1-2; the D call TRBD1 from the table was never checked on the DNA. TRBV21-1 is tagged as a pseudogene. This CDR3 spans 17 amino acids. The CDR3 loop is CASSQPLPKQSPYGYTF. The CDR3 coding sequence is TGTGCCAGCAGCCAACCCCTTCCTAAACAGTCACCCTATGGCTACACCTTC.

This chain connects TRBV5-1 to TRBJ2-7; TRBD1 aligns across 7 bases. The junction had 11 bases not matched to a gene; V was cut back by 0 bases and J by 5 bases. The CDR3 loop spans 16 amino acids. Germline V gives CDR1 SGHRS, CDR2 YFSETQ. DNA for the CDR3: TGCGCCAGCAGCTTGGATCCGAACAGGGGACCAAACGAGCAGTACTTC. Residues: CASSLDPNRGPNEQYF.

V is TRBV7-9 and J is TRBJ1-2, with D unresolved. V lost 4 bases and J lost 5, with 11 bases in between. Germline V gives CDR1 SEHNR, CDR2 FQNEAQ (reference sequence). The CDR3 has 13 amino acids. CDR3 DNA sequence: TGTGCCAGCAGCTCGGTTGGAGGTTATGGCTACACCTTC. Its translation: CASSSVGGYGYTF. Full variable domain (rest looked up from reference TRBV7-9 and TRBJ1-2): DTGVSQNPRHKITKRGQNVTFRCDPISEHNRLYWYRQTLGQGPEFLTYFQNEAQLEKSRLLSDRFSAERPKGSFSTLEIQRTEQGDSAMYLCASSSVGGYGYTFGSGTRLTVV.

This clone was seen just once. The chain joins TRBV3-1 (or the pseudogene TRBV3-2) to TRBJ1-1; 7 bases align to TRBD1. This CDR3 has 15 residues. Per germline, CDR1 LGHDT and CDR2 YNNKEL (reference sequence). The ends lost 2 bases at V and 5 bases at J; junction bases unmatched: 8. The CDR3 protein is CASSQFNRGVTEAFF. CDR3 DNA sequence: TGTGCCAGCAGCCAATTCAACAGGGGCGTGACTGAAGCTTTCTTT.

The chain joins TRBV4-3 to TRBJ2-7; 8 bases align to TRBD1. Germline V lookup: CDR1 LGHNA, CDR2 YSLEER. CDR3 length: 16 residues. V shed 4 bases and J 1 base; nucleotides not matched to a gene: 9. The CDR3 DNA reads TGCGCCAGCAGCCGAGGGACAGGCGGCTTTTCCTACGAGCAGTACTTC. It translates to CASSRGTGGFSYEQYF.

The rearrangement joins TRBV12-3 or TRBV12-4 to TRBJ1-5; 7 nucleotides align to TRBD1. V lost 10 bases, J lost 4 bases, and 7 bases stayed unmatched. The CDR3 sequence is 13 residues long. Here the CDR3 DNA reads TGTGCCACCAAGGGGACAGAGAATCAGCCCCAGCATTTT. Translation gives CATKGTENQPQHF.

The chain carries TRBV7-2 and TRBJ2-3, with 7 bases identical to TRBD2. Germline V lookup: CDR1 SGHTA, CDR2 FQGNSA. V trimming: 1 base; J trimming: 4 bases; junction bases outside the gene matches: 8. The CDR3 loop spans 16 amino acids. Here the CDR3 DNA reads TGTGCCAGCAGCTTAGTTGGGACTAATAATCCAGATACGCAGTATTTT. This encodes CASSLVGTNNPDTQYF.